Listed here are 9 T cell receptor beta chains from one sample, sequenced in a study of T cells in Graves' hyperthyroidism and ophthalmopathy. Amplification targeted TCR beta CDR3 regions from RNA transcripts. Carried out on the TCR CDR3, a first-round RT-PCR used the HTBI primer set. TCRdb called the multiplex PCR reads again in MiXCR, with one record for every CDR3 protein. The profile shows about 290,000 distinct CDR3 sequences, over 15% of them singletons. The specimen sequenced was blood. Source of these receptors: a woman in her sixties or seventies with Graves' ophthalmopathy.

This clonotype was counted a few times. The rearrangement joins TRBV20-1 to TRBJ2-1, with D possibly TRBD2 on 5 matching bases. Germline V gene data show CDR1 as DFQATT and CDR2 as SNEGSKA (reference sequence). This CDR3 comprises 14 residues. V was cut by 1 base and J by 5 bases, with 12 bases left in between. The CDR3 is CSARAGIRDNEQFF. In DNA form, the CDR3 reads TGCAGTGCTAGAGCGGGGATACGGGACAATGAGCAGTTCTTC.

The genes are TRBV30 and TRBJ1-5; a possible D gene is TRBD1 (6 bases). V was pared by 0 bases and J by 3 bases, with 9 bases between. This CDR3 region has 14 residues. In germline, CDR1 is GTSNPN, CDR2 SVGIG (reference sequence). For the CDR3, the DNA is TGTGCCTGGAGTGTAGACAGGCTCAATCAGCCCCAGCATTTT. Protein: CAWSVDRLNQPQHF.

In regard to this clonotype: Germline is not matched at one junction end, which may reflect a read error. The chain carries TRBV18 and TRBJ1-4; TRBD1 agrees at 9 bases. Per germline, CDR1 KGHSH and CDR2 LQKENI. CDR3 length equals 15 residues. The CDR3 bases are TGTGCCAGCTCACCCATGACAGGGGGAGATGATAAACTGTTTTTT. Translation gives CASSPMTGGDDKLFF.

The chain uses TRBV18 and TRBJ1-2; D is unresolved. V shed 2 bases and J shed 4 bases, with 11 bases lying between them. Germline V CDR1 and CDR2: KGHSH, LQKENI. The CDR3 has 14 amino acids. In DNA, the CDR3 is TGTGCCAGCTCACCAGGGGAGATGGGCTATGGCTACACCTTC. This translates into CASSPGEMGYGYTF.

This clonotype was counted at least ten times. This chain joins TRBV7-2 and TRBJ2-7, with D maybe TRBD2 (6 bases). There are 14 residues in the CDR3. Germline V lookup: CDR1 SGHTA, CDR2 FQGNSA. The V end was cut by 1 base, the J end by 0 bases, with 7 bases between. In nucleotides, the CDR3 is TGTGCCAGCAGCTTAGGCGGGATCTCCTACGAGCAGTACTTC. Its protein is CASSLGGISYEQYF.

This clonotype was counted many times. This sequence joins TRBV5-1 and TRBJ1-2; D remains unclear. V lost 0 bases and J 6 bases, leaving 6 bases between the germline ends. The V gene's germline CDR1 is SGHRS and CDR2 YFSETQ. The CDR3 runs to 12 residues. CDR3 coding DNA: TGCGCCAGCAGCTTGGACGGGGATGGCTACACCTTC. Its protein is CASSLDGDGYTF.

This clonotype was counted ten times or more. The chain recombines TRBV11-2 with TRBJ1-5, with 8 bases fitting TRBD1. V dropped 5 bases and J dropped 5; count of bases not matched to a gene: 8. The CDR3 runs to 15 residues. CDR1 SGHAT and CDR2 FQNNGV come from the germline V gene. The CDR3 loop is CASSPGQGDYQPQHF. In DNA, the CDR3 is TGTGCCAGCAGCCCCGGACAGGGAGACTATCAGCCCCAGCATTTT.

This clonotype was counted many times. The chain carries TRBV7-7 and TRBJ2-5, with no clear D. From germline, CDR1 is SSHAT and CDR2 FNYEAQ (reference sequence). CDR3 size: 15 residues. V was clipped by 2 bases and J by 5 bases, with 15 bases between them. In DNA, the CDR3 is TGTGCCAGCAGCTTAAGCAGCCAAACGCAGGAGACCCAGTACTTC. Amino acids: CASSLSSQTQETQYF. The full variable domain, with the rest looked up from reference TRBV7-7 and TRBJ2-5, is GAGVSQSPRYKVTKRGQDVTLRCDPISSHATLYWYQQALGQGPEFLTYFNYEAQPDKSGLPSDRFSAERPEGSISTLTIQRTEQRDSAMYRCASSLSSQTQETQYFGPGTRLLVL.

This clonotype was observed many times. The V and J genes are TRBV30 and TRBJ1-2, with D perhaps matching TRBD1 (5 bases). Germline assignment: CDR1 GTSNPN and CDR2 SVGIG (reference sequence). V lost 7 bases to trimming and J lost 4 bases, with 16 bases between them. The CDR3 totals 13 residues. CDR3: CASPGRALYGYTF. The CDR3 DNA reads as TGTGCCTCCCCCGGCAGGGCCCTCTATGGCTACACCTTC.